Each of the 30 T cell receptor beta chains below was sequenced from the same sample in a study of control samples from healthy donors and cancer patients. TCRdb's table, derived via immunoSEQ multiplex PCR, lists solely in-frame clones and lacks some. The sample has 150,000 to 200,000 clones, 90% to 95% seen once. Sample: blood. The receptors derive from a man aged 25 to 40 in good health.

The CDR3 region is CAYKRASGRPEQYF. The CDR3 DNA is TGTGCCTATAAAAGGGCTAGCGGGAGGCCCGAGCAGTACTTC. The chain links TRBV21-1 to TRBJ2-7; the table's D call TRBD2 went unverified against the DNA. TRBV21-1 is tagged as a pseudogene. This CDR3 region has 14 residues.

V usage is TRBV5-4 and J usage is TRBJ2-3, with TRBD1 matching over 9 bases. Germline trimming cut 2 bases from V and 4 bases from J; bases unmatched to any gene: 5. The CDR3 consists of 15 residues. Germline assignment: CDR1 SGHNT and CDR2 YYREEE (reference sequence). This chain's CDR3 is CASSFLQGAADTQYF. The CDR3 DNA follows: TGTGCCAGCAGCTTCTTACAGGGGGCCGCAGATACGCAGTATTTT.

In its sample, this clone was seen once. This chain uses TRBV18 with TRBJ2-1; 9 bases are shared with TRBD1. CDR1 is KGHSH, CDR2 LQKENI, per germline. The V segment lost 2 bases and the J segment 7 bases; nucleotides outside the gene matches: 3. The length of the CDR3 is 14 residues. The CDR3 DNA sequence: TGTGCCAGCTCACCAGGGACAGGGCGGAATGAGCAGTTCTTC. This gives the protein CASSPGTGRNEQFF.

The rearrangement uses TRBV28 and TRBJ1-6; 7 bases map to TRBD1. The length of the CDR3 is 13 residues. The V gene end was trimmed by 2 bases and the J gene end by 13 bases; junction bases not matched to a gene: 5. Germline V CDR1 and CDR2: MDHEN, SYDVKM. The CDR3 nucleotides are TGTGCCAGCAGTTTAATGACAGGGTGGCCCCTCCACTTT. Translating gives CASSLMTGWPLHF.

This sequence joins TRBV27 and TRBJ1-6; 8 nucleotides line up with TRBD1. CDR3 length: 13 residues. The ends lost 6 bases at V and 10 bases at J; junction bases unmatched: 5. CDR1 and CDR2 (germline): MNHEY, SMNVEV (reference sequence). This chain's CDR3 is CASSPTGDSPLHF. In DNA form, the CDR3 reads TGTGCCAGCAGCCCGACAGGGGACTCACCCCTCCACTTT.

The chain uses TRBV7-9 and TRBJ1-5; weak D call: TRBD1 (6 bases). Germline V CDR1 and CDR2: SEHNR, FQNEAQ (reference sequence). Trimming cost V 5 bases and J 0 bases, with 23 bases left between them. The CDR3 is 19 amino acids. The CDR3, as DNA: TGTGCCAGCAGCGCTTATACAGGGAGTCCTCTTCATAGCAATCAGCCCCAGCATTTT. This sequence encodes CASSAYTGSPLHSNQPQHF.

This clone appeared a few times. This chain connects TRBV5-4 to TRBJ1-2; tentatively, D is TRBD1 (6 bases). Per the germline V gene, CDR1 is SGHNT and CDR2 is YYREEE (reference sequence). V gave up 1 base and J gave up 7 bases, with 17 bases separating them. This CDR3 comprises 15 residues. The DNA of the CDR3 is TGTGCCAGCAGCTTGTTGGGACAAGGGGTCTCTGGCTACACCTTC. Translation: CASSLLGQGVSGYTF.

V is TRBV9 and J is TRBJ1-5, with D perhaps TRBD1 (5 bases). This CDR3 is built from 15 residues. The V and J ends lost 4 bases and 4 bases respectively, with 15 bases between them. CDR1 SGDLS and CDR2 YYNGEE come from the germline V gene. The CDR3, as DNA: TGTGCCAGCAGCCCGGGGGTCGAGTCAAATCAGCCCCAGCATTTT. It encodes CASSPGVESNQPQHF.

The chain is built from TRBV30 and TRBJ2-7, with 8 bases aligning to TRBD1. Germline V gene data show CDR1 as GTSNPN and CDR2 as SVGIG (reference sequence). The CDR3 extends over 14 amino acids. The V and J ends lost 2 bases and 4 bases, in that order; junction bases with no gene match: 7. The chain's CDR3 is CAWSSSGGWYEQYF. CDR3 DNA sequence: TGTGCCTGGAGTAGCTCAGGGGGCTGGTACGAGCAGTACTTC.

This clone has a handful of counts. This sequence joins TRBV30 and TRBJ1-6, with 10 bases identical to TRBD1. The CDR3 is 16 residues long. J was trimmed by 5 bases and V by 1 base; bases with no gene match: 5. Germline CDR1 is GTSNPN and CDR2 is SVGIG (reference sequence). The CDR3 loop is CAWSARDRGNNSPLHF. CDR3 nucleotide sequence: TGTGCCTGGAGTGCTCGGGACAGGGGAAATAATTCACCCCTCCACTTT.

This chain connects TRBV3-1 (or the pseudogene TRBV3-2) to TRBJ1-2; possible D gene TRBD1, 5 bases. Trimming took off 4 bases at V and 0 bases at J, with 9 bases between the two ends. The CDR3 runs 14 residues. Germline V gene lookup returns CDR1 LGHDT and CDR2 YNNKEL (reference sequence). This CDR3 is CASSRTPTNYGYTF. CDR3 DNA sequence: TGTGCCAGCAGCCGGACACCTACTAACTATGGCTACACCTTC.

The rearrangement joins TRBV29-1 to TRBJ2-2; the D is unclear. The CDR3 runs 13 residues. Looked up from germline, CDR1 is SQVTM and CDR2 is ANQGSEA. Trimming left V 4 bases short and J 1 base short, with 7 bases between. The CDR3 nucleotides are TGCAGCGTTGTATCGGAGAACACCGGGGAGCTGTTTTTT. It encodes CSVVSENTGELFF.

The chain carries TRBV6-5 and TRBJ2-7; maybe TRBD2 (7 bases). Trimming removed 11 bases from V and 7 bases from J, with 21 bases in between. The germline V gene encodes CDR1 MNHEY and CDR2 SVGAGI. CDR3 size: 13 residues. CDR3 amino acids: CAATPGGLGEQYF. Here the CDR3 DNA reads TGTGCCGCCACCCCGGGGGGCCTCGGGGAGCAGTACTTC.

This chain uses TRBV29-1 with TRBJ1-2; no definite D call. This CDR3 is 13 amino acids long. V was clipped by 5 bases and J by 4 bases, with 14 bases between them. The germline gives CDR1 SQVTM, CDR2 ANQGSEA. CDR3 in DNA: TGCAGCGTTCCCCGGGGTGAAGGCTATGGCTACACCTTC. Translated, it gives CSVPRGEGYGYTF. Variable domain in full (rest from reference TRBV29-1 and TRBJ1-2): SAVISQKPSRDICQRGTSLTIQCQVDSQVTMMFWYRQQPGQSLTLIATANQGSEATYESGFVIDKFPISRPNLTFSTLTVSNMSPEDSSIYLCSVPRGEGYGYTFGSGTRLTVV.

This chain joins TRBV18 and TRBJ1-4; D is undetermined. This CDR3 contains 15 residues. With 1 base removed from V and 0 bases from J, the gap between germline ends came to 6 bases. The germline V gene has CDR1 KGHSH and CDR2 LQKENI. This chain's CDR3 is CASSPRTSTNEKLFF. The CDR3 region has the DNA TGTGCCAGCTCACCACGGACTTCAACTAATGAAAAACTGTTTTTT.

The chain couples TRBV3-1 (or the pseudogene TRBV3-2) to TRBJ2-3; no definite D call. In germline, CDR1 is LGHDT, CDR2 YNNKEL (reference sequence). CDR3 length equals 11 residues. V shed 1 base and J shed 7 bases, with 3 bases lying between them. The CDR3 spells CASSQGNTQYF. The CDR3 nucleotides read TGTGCCAGCAGCCAAGGAAATACGCAGTATTTT.

V and J are TRBV5-1 and TRBJ1-1, with a tentative D call TRBD1 (5 bases). Germline values: CDR1 SGHRS, CDR2 YFSETQ. V was shortened by 4 bases and J by 9 bases, with 16 bases between the two germline ends. The CDR3 length is 13 residues. CDR3 protein: CASSGGRGSQAFF. DNA for the CDR3: TGCGCCAGCAGCGGGGGGAGGGGTTCGCAAGCTTTCTTT. Combining the CDR3 with reference TRBV5-1 and TRBJ1-1 gives the whole variable domain KAGVTQTPRYLIKTRGQQVTLSCSPISGHRSVSWYQQTPGQGLQFLFEYFSETQRNKGNFPGRFSGRQFSNSRSEMNVSTLELGDSALYLCASSGGRGSQAFFGQGTRLTVV.

V is TRBV18 and J is TRBJ1-3, with D possibly matching TRBD1 (6 bases). Trimming left V 2 bases short and J 0 bases short, with 11 bases between. This CDR3 has 16 amino acids. Germline CDR1 is KGHSH and CDR2 is LQKENI. The CDR3 nucleotides read TGTGCCAGCTCACCAGTCGACAGGTCCTCTGGAAACACCATATATTTT. This codes for CASSPVDRSSGNTIYF.

The chain is built from TRBV6-5 and TRBJ1-6; no reliable D call. The germline gives CDR1 MNHEY, CDR2 SVGAGI. Trimming removed 6 bases at V and 12 bases at J, with 21 bases between. The CDR3 is 15 amino acids. CDR3 sequence: CASRTSETNNGPLHF. The CDR3 DNA follows: TGTGCCAGCAGAACATCAGAGACGAATAACGGACCCCTCCACTTT.

This clone was observed a few times. V and J are TRBV12-5 and TRBJ1-6; TRBD1 matches at 8 bases. The CDR3 runs to 14 residues. V dropped 8 bases and J dropped 9; count of bases not matched to a gene: 9. Germline V gene lookup returns CDR1 LGHNT and CDR2 FRNRAP. The CDR3 sequence: CASSSGGPTSPLHF. The CDR3 DNA reads TGTGCTAGTTCGTCAGGGGGCCCTACTTCACCCCTCCACTTT.

Points on this clone: Other DNA sequences in the sample encode the same CDR3. The rearrangement links TRBV30 to TRBJ1-6; D not resolved. Trimming cost V 2 bases and J 6 bases, with 5 bases left between them. Germline lookup yields CDR1 GTSNPN and CDR2 SVGIG (reference sequence). The CDR3 is 12 residues long. The CDR3 region is CAWSSGNSPLHF. The CDR3 DNA reads as TGTGCCTGGAGTAGCGGTAATTCACCCCTCCACTTT. The entire variable domain, with the rest obtained from reference TRBV30 and TRBJ1-6, is as follows: SQTIHQWPATLVQPVGSPLSLECTVEGTSNPNLYWYRQAAGRGLQLLFYSVGIGQISSEVPQNLSASRPQDRQFILSSKKLLLSDSGFYLCAWSSGNSPLHFGNGTRLTVT.

This sequence joins TRBV4-1 and TRBJ1-2; D may be TRBD1 (6 bases). The ends were cut back, 1 base at V and 7 bases at J, with 13 bases in the middle. The V gene's germline CDR1 is MGHRA and CDR2 YSYEKL. The CDR3 has 14 amino acids. CDR3 loop: CASSQARGASGYTF. Here the CDR3 DNA reads TGCGCCAGCAGCCAAGCGCGGGGGGCGAGTGGCTACACCTTC.

This chain links TRBV10-1 with TRBJ1-1; the D is unclear. CDR3 length equals 15 residues. V was clipped by 1 base and J by 4 bases, with 13 bases between them. Germline CDR1 and CDR2: WNHNN and SYGVQD (reference sequence). CDR3 loop: CASSEFVAGGTEAFF. CDR3 DNA: TGCGCCAGCAGTGAGTTCGTTGCAGGAGGCACTGAAGCTTTCTTT.

This clone was detected only a few times. The chain combines TRBV30 with TRBJ2-2, with 8 bases matching TRBD2. This CDR3 region has 15 residues. J lost 3 bases, V lost 1 base, and 4 bases had no gene match. In germline, CDR1 is GTSNPN, CDR2 SVGIG (reference sequence). CDR3 coding DNA: TGTGCCTGGAGTGCGGGGGGGCGAGACACCGGGGAGCTGTTTTTT. It encodes CAWSAGGRDTGELFF.

J is TRBJ2-3 and V is TRBV6-2 or TRBV6-3; 11 nucleotides line up with TRBD1. The length of the CDR3 is 19 residues. J lost 8 bases, V lost 4 bases, and 20 bases had no gene match. In germline, CDR1 is MNHEY, CDR2 SVGEGT. This chain's CDR3 is CASSSYVGTGGFPRGTQYF. The CDR3 bases are TGTGCCAGCAGTTCCTACGTCGGGACAGGGGGTTTTCCTAGGGGTACGCAGTATTTT.

The gene calls are TRBV4-1 and TRBJ2-1; possibly TRBD2 for D (5 bases). Germline values: CDR1 MGHRA, CDR2 YSYEKL. CDR3 length: 15 amino acids. V was clipped by 1 base and J by 7 bases, with 14 bases between them. In nucleotides, the CDR3 is TGCGCCAGCAGCCAAGTCGTGGGAGAGCGGAATGAGCAGTTCTTC. Translating it yields CASSQVVGERNEQFF.

This clone has just one count. This chain connects TRBV27 to TRBJ1-6, with 7 bases identical to TRBD1. J gave up 7 bases and V 7 bases, and 10 bases lay outside the gene matches. CDR3 length equals 15 residues. Germline CDR1 reads MNHEY; CDR2 reads SMNVEV (reference sequence). The CDR3 bases are TGTGCCAGCAAAAAACAGGGGCTGGGGAATTCACCCCTCCACTTT. It codes for CASKKQGLGNSPLHF.

The CDR3 loop is CASSLDRRDRPSYEQYF. The CDR3 DNA is TGTGCCAGCAGCTTAGATCGGCGGGACAGACCTTCCTACGAGCAGTACTTC. This rearrangement joins TRBV11-2 to TRBJ2-7, with D tentatively TRBD1 (7 bases). The CDR3 loop spans 17 amino acids. The germline CDR1 and CDR2 sequences are SGHAT and FQNNGV. Trimming removed 0 bases from V and 1 base from J, with 16 bases in between.

The chain links TRBV5-1 to TRBJ2-7; 8 positions match TRBD1. Germline V gives CDR1 SGHRS, CDR2 YFSETQ. The CDR3 has 15 amino acids. Germline trimming cut 1 base from V and 5 bases from J; bases unmatched to any gene: 8. CDR3 loop: CASSLYSGGAHEQYF. CDR3 nucleotides: TGCGCCAGCAGCTTGTATTCAGGGGGCGCCCACGAGCAGTACTTC.

The chain couples TRBV7-8 to TRBJ2-2; D is unclear. CDR3 length: 16 residues. The V end was cut by 1 base, the J end by 0 bases, with 9 bases between. Germline values: CDR1 SGHVS, CDR2 FQNEAQ. CDR3 sequence (DNA): TGTGCCAGCAGCTTAGGCGGTTTTGCGAACACCGGGGAGCTGTTTTTT. Residues: CASSLGGFANTGELFF.